This entry is about one TCR beta chain. Generated by immunoSEQ multiplex PCR, the TCRdb table keeps only in-frame clones and is missing some. Among approximately 480,000 clones listed, roughly 85% were seen once. This specimen belongs to a study of Ad26.COV2.S vaccination and SARS-CoV-2 variants. The junction had 9 bases not matched to a gene; V was cut back by 4 bases and J by 2 bases. CDR3 length: 16 amino acids. Germline lookup yields CDR1 GTSNPN and CDR2 SVGIG (reference sequence). The treatment was: about 20 received Ad26.COV2.S at low or high dose, single or two shots; 5 received placebo; per-sample allocation not given. The investigators took samples on day 63 after the first vaccine or placebo injection.

The chain has TRBV30 and TRBJ2-1; TRBD2 matches at 9 bases. This sequence originates from a person aged 18-60 years who received the Ad26.COV2.S COVID-19 vaccine or a placebo. Here the sequenced sample was peripheral blood, taken in a trial of Ad26.COV2.S vaccine versus placebo. CDR3 amino acids: CAWTKWLAGPYNEQFF. The CDR3 DNA sequence: TGTGCCTGGACCAAGTGGCTAGCGGGACCCTACAATGAGCAGTTCTTC.